This is a list of T cell receptor beta chains from one sample in a study of cytomegalovirus exposure and HLA in healthy donors. Profiled with immunoSEQ multiplex PCR; TCRdb holds only in-frame clones, not every one. The data hold under 150,000 clones, with 60% to 80% observed a single time. Sequencing was carried out using PBMCs. The receptors were gathered from a man aged 50 or older in good health and CMV-seropositive. The CDR3 runs from the conserved cysteine through the conserved F or W. Fields, in order: V gene, CDR3 length, J gene, D gene, clone size, CDR3 protein, CDR3 DNA. The D gene is left open where the match is weak. Clone size is not always given. Where it is, it says once, few, many or a class for expanded clones.

TRBV10-3	13	TRBJ1-1	.	.	CAISTGTNTEAFF	TGTGCCATCAGTACAGGCACCAACACTGAAGCTTTCTTT
TRBV9	17	TRBJ2-2	TRBD1	.	CASSVERTGVDTGELFF	TGTGCCAGCAGCGTAGAGAGGACAGGGGTGGACACCGGGGAGCTGTTTTTT
TRBV29-1	14	TRBJ2-7	.	.	CSVAPLHGPYEQYF	TGCAGCGTTGCCCCCTTACATGGGCCCTACGAGCAGTACTTC
TRBV18	15	TRBJ1-2	.	.	CASSPQQGDNYGYTF	TGTGCCAGCTCACCACAACAGGGAGACAACTATGGCTACACCTTC
TRBV5-1	13	TRBJ2-5	.	few	CASNKEVQETQYF	TGCGCCAGCAACAAGGAGGTCCAAGAGACCCAGTACTTC
TRBV13	14	TRBJ2-7	TRBD2	.	CASSSGLPSGEQYF	TGTGCCAGCAGCTCGGGACTACCCTCGGGAGAGCAGTACTTC
TRBV9	15	TRBJ2-5	TRBD1	.	CASSYETGGGETQYF	TGTGCCAGCAGCTATGAAACAGGGGGCGGGGAGACCCAGTACTTC
TRBV2	14	TRBJ2-3	TRBD1	few	CASSVDRGTDTQYF	TGTGCCAGCAGTGTGGACAGGGGCACAGATACGCAGTATTTT
TRBV18	13	TRBJ1-4	TRBD1	.	CASSPQGAGKLFF	TGTGCCAGCTCACCACAGGGGGCGGGAAAACTGTTTTTT
TRBV28	14	TRBJ2-7	TRBD1	.	CASVTGTGFYEQYF	TGTGCCAGCGTGACCGGGACAGGGTTCTACGAGCAGTACTTC
TRBV7-9	13	TRBJ1-2	.	.	CASSLDALYGYTF	TGTGCCAGCAGCTTAGATGCACTCTATGGCTACACCTTC
TRBV6-5	15	TRBJ1-1	TRBD1	few	CASRHTTGEGAEAFF	TGTGCCAGCAGACACACAACAGGGGAAGGGGCTGAAGCTTTCTTT
TRBV5-1	15	TRBJ1-5	.	.	CASSLDQGSNQPQHF	TGCGCCAGCAGCTTGGATCAGGGGAGCAATCAGCCCCAGCATTTT
TRBV29-1	13	TRBJ1-3	.	once	CSVGGFSGNTIYF	TGCAGCGTTGGAGGATTCTCTGGAAACACCATATATTTT
TRBV6-5	12	TRBJ2-5	.	.	CASSSEEETQYF	TGTGCCAGCAGTTCCGAGGAAGAGACCCAGTACTTC
TRBV20-1	11	TRBJ1-1	.	few	CSAGRNTEAFF	TGCAGTGCCGGGAGGAACACTGAAGCTTTCTTT
TRBV11-2	14	TRBJ1-1	.	.	CASSWGGTRTEAFF	TGTGCCAGCAGCTGGGGGGGGACGAGAACTGAAGCTTTCTTT
TRBV27	14	TRBJ2-1	.	few	CASNPVSSYNEQFF	TGTGCCAGCAATCCCGTCAGCTCCTACAATGAGCAGTTCTTC
TRBV5-6	15	TRBJ1-1	.	few	CASSLRGNMNTEAFF	TGTGCCAGCAGCTTACGGGGGAACATGAACACTGAAGCTTTCTTT
TRBV6-5	15	TRBJ1-1	TRBD1	few	CASSKTQGAYTEAFF	TGTGCCAGCAGTAAGACCCAGGGGGCTTACACTGAAGCTTTCTTT
TRBV5-1	13	TRBJ1-2	TRBD1	.	CASSGTANYGYTF	TGCGCCAGTAGTGGGACAGCCAACTATGGCTACACCTTC
TRBV27	16	TRBJ1-4	.	few	CASKTRVGPGNEKLFF	TGTGCCAGCAAAACTAGGGTCGGGCCGGGGAATGAAAAACTGTTTTTT
TRBV7-6	17	TRBJ2-1	.	few	CASSPRLRGSSYNEQFF	TGTGCCAGCAGCCCGCGACTTCGGGGGAGCTCCTACAATGAGCAGTTCTTC
TRBV5-1	13	TRBJ1-3	.	.	CASSSSRGDTIYF	TGCGCCAGCAGCTCCTCGCGGGGGGACACCATATATTTT
TRBV4-2	16	TRBJ2-1	.	.	CASSQDLNGAYNEQFF	TGTGCCAGCAGCCAAGATTTAAACGGAGCATACAATGAGCAGTTCTTC
TRBV28	16	TRBJ1-2	.	.	CASIRGGARGRKENTF	TGTGCCAGCATTAGGGGGGGGGCGCGGGGACGGAAGGAAAACACCTTC
TRBV6-5	15	TRBJ1-2	TRBD1	.	CASSSLLRGNYGYTF	TGTGCCAGCAGTTCCTTACTCAGGGGGAACTATGGCTACACCTTC
TRBV6-1	14	TRBJ2-1	.	once	CASRETGTDNEQFF	TGTGCCAGCAGAGAGACAGGAACTGACAATGAGCAGTTCTTC
TRBV27	15	TRBJ2-6	.	once	CTSSPHSSGANVLTF	TGTACCAGCAGTCCCCACTCTTCTGGGGCCAACGTCCTGACTTTC
TRBV7-2	12	TRBJ1-2	.	.	CASSLAGAGYTF	TGTGCCAGCAGCTTAGCGGGGGCCGGCTACACCTTC
TRBV4-1	15	TRBJ2-3	.	.	CASSQGGLTTDTQYF	TGCGCCAGCAGCCAAGGGGGACTTACCACAGATACGCAGTATTTT
TRBV5-8	12	TRBJ2-7	TRBD1	.	CASSQDRAVQYF	TGTGCCAGCAGCCAGGACAGGGCGGTGCAGTACTTC
TRBV7-9	13	TRBJ1-1	.	.	CASSSRMNTEAFF	TGTGCCAGCAGCTCTAGAATGAACACTGAAGCTTTCTTT
TRBV25-1	12	TRBJ2-5	.	.	CASGKGGETQYF	TGTGCCAGCGGGAAGGGAGGAGAGACCCAGTACTTC
TRBV5-4	13	TRBJ2-3	.	.	CASSRPWGGTQYF	TGTGCCAGCAGCCGTCCTTGGGGAGGTACGCAGTATTTT
TRBV5-1	15	TRBJ1-6	TRBD1	.	CASSLTTGSNSPLHF	TGCGCCAGCAGCTTGACGACAGGGAGCAATTCACCCCTCCACTTT
TRBV2	14	TRBJ2-7	TRBD2	.	CASSERGRVYEQYF	TGTGCCAGCAGTGAACGAGGGAGGGTCTACGAGCAGTACTTC
TRBV29-1	12	TRBJ2-7	.	.	CSVKGEGDEQYF	TGCAGCGTCAAAGGGGAAGGTGACGAGCAGTACTTC
TRBV5-1	15	TRBJ1-4	.	.	CASSLEARAGEKLFF	TGCGCCAGCAGCTTAGAAGCCAGGGCTGGCGAAAAACTGTTTTTT
TRBV28	13	TRBJ1-4	.	.	CASMFTTNEKLFF	TGTGCCAGCATGTTCACAACTAATGAAAAACTGTTTTTT
TRBV7-2	15	TRBJ2-3	.	once	CASKTGLGQADTQYF	TGTGCCAGCAAGACCGGGCTGGGGCAGGCAGATACGCAGTATTTT
TRBV4-1	14	TRBJ2-7	TRBD2	once	CASSQLAGDYEQYF	TGCGCCAGCAGCCAACTAGCGGGGGACTACGAGCAGTACTTC
TRBV7-2	15	TRBJ1-5	.	.	CASSLAQVWNQPQHF	TGTGCCAGCAGCTTAGCCCAGGTTTGGAATCAGCCCCAGCATTTT
TRBV7-2	15	TRBJ1-2	.	.	CASSLSNGGLYGYTF	TGTGCCAGCAGCTTAAGTAACGGGGGGCTCTATGGCTACACCTTC
TRBV29-1	13	TRBJ2-1	TRBD2	.	CSGERGALNEQFF	TGCAGCGGTGAGCGGGGGGCCTTGAATGAGCAGTTCTTC
TRBV4-3	14	TRBJ1-1	.	.	CASSQDLTHTEAFF	TGCGCCAGCAGCCAAGATCTCACTCACACTGAAGCTTTCTTT
TRBV7-2	14	TRBJ1-2	.	.	CASSLGRTNYGYTF	TGTGCCAGCAGCTTAGGGAGAACTAACTATGGCTACACCTTC
TRBV5-6	15	TRBJ2-7	TRBD1	.	CASSGDRGGSYEQYF	TGTGCCAGCAGCGGAGACAGGGGGGGATCCTACGAGCAGTACTTC
TRBV6-1	15	TRBJ1-6	.	.	CASSGESSYNSPLHF	TGTGCCAGCAGTGGGGAGAGCTCCTATAATTCACCCCTCCACTTT